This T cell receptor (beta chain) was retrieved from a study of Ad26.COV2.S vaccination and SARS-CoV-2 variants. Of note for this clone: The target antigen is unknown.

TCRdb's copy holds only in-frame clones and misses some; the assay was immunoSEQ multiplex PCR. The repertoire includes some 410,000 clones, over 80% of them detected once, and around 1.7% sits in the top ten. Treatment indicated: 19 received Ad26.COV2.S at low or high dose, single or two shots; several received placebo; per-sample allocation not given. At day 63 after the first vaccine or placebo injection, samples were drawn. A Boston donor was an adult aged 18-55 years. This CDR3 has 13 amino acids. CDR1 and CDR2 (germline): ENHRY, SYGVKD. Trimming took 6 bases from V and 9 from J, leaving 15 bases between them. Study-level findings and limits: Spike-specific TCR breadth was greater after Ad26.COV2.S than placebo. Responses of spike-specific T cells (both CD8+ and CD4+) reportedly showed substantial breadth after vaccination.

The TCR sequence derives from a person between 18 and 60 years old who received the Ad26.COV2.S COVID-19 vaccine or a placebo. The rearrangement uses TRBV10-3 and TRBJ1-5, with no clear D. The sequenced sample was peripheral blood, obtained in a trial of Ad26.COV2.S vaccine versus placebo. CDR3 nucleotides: TGTGCCATCAGCGCCGACACCGGAGGGCCCCAGCATTTT. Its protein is CAISADTGGPQHF.